A single sample gave rise to the 23 T cell receptor beta chains below, sequenced in a study of patients and donors after allogeneic stem cell transplantation (dated by TCRdb to the early 2020s). The library was prepared using RT-PCR. The instrument given in TCRdb is NextSeq 550. The raw public reads went through TCRdb reprocessing: fastp at Q25, MiXCR clone calling, in-frame beta chains kept. All rows with the same CDR3 protein become a single entry with the most common DNA and genes. For this sample there are 900,000 to 1,000,000 distinct CDR3 sequences; roughly 18% appear just once. Jointly, the top ten make up roughly 6.4% of the sample. Material: blood, either unsorted or a sorted T cell fraction (not recorded which). These receptors were obtained from a human donor who was either an allogeneic HSCT recipient or a stem cell or donor lymphocyte infusion donor (not recorded which). It is not recorded whose cells these are; they may come from a transplant donor.

In its sample, this clonotype was seen a few times. The V and J genes are TRBV6-2 or TRBV6-3 and TRBJ2-7, with 10 bases lining up with TRBD2. This CDR3 is 16 amino acids long. The junction had 9 bases not matched to a gene; V was cut back by 6 bases and J by 1 base. The V gene's germline CDR1 is MNHEY and CDR2 SVGEGT. The CDR3 DNA sequence: TGTGCCAGCAGAACTAGACTAGCGGGCATATCCTACGAGCAGTACTTC. Protein product: CASRTRLAGISYEQYF.

This clonotype was counted between two and nine times. The chain links TRBV20-1 to TRBJ1-1; tentative D call: TRBD1 (5 bases). This CDR3 comprises 16 residues. Deletions cut 1 base from V and 0 bases from J, with 15 bases between. The germline gives CDR1 DFQATT, CDR2 SNEGSKA (reference sequence). The CDR3 sequence: CSARVRGGKLNTEAFF. The CDR3, as DNA: TGCAGTGCTAGAGTCCGGGGGGGGAAGTTGAACACTGAAGCTTTCTTT.

The table lists this clonotype with many counts. One end of the junction does not line up with germline, which may come from a read error. The chain combines TRBV20-1 with TRBJ2-7; D uncertain. Germline values: CDR1 DFQATT, CDR2 SNEGSKA (reference sequence). This CDR3 has 13 residues. In nucleotides, the CDR3 is TGCAGTGCAAGAGAGCTATTAACCTACGAGCAGTACTTC. Amino acids: CSARELLTYEQYF.

Concerning this clonotype: At one boundary the junction diverges from the germline segment, which might be a read error. The CDR3, as DNA: TGTGCCACCAGCGGAGACCGGGGACTAGCCTACGAGCAGTACTTC. Translating gives CATSGDRGLAYEQYF. The chain recombines TRBV15 with TRBJ2-7; 8 bases fit TRBD2. Germline V CDR1 and CDR2: LNHNV, YYDKDF (reference sequence). The CDR3 spans 15 residues.

This clonotype was detected ten times or more. This chain connects TRBV4-1 to TRBJ2-5; D gene ambiguous. Trimming stripped 0 bases from V and 5 bases from J, with 4 bases between. The CDR3 runs 12 residues. Germline values: CDR1 MGHRA, CDR2 YSYEKL. In DNA form, the CDR3 reads TGCGCCAGCAGCCAAGATCATGAGACCCAGTACTTC. This gives the protein CASSQDHETQYF.

The V call is TRBV12-3 or TRBV12-4, the J call TRBJ2-7; TRBD2 matches at 12 bases. The CDR3 covers 17 residues. Trimming at V came to 3 bases and at J to 3 bases, leaving 9 bases not matched to a gene. The CDR3 DNA is TGTGCCAGCAGTTTGAGGACTAGCGGGACTTCGATCTACGAGCAGTACTTC. It translates to CASSLRTSGTSIYEQYF.

The CDR3 sequence: CSAYRTFSTDTQYF. The CDR3 DNA is TGCAGTGCTTACCGGACATTTAGCACAGATACGCAGTATTTT. This chain joins TRBV20-1 and TRBJ2-3; D may be TRBD1 (5 bases). The CDR3 is 14 residues long. Trimming took 5 bases from V and 0 from J, leaving 12 bases between them. Germline V gene data show CDR1 as DFQATT and CDR2 as SNEGSKA (reference sequence).

This clonotype occurred a few times. This chain links TRBV5-1 with TRBJ2-3; 7 nucleotides align to TRBD2. V gave up 3 bases and J gave up 0 bases; unmatched junction bases: 7. In germline, CDR1 is SGHRS, CDR2 YFSETQ. This CDR3 region has 16 residues. CDR3 sequence reads: CASSSGGGESTDTQYF. The CDR3 DNA sequence: TGCGCCAGCAGCTCCGGTGGGGGGGAGAGCACAGATACGCAGTATTTT.

There are many counts of this clonotype. For the CDR3, the DNA is TGTGCCACCAGCATAGATTTTGATGAGCAGTTCTTC. Translated, it gives CATSIDFDEQFF. The gene calls are TRBV24-1 and TRBJ2-1, with D unresolved. Trimming cost V 7 bases and J 8 bases, with 11 bases left between them. Per germline, CDR1 KGHDR and CDR2 SFDVKD. This CDR3 comprises 12 residues.

The V gene is TRBV7-3, the J gene TRBJ2-1, with D unresolved. Germline CDR1 and CDR2: SGHTA and FQGTGA. Trimming pared 3 bases from V and 7 bases from J, leaving 16 bases between. The CDR3 sequence is 15 residues long. The CDR3 loop reads CASSFDSLVGNEQFF. In DNA, the CDR3 is TGTGCCAGCAGCTTTGATTCATTAGTGGGAAATGAGCAGTTCTTC.

This clonotype was found many times. The V and J genes are TRBV28 and TRBJ2-1, with TRBD2 matching 8 bases. The CDR3 runs to 16 residues. Per the germline V gene, CDR1 is MDHEN and CDR2 is SYDVKM. The trim removed 5 bases at V and 4 bases at J, leaving 10 bases unmatched. CDR3 DNA: TGTGCCAGCAGTCCCGGGGGCGGGAGGCAGTACAATGAGCAGTTCTTC. This gives the protein CASSPGGGRQYNEQFF. The variable domain in full, completed from reference TRBV28 and TRBJ2-1, reads DVKVTQSSRYLVKRTGEKVFLECVQDMDHENMFWYRQDPGLGLRLIYFSYDVKMKEKGDIPEGYSVSREKKERFSLILESASTNQTSMYLCASSPGGGRQYNEQFFGPGTRLTVL.

V usage is TRBV12-3 or TRBV12-4 and J usage is TRBJ2-5, with TRBD1 matching over 10 bases. The CDR3 has 14 amino acids. V dropped 3 bases and J dropped 7; count of bases not matched to a gene: 5. The CDR3 sequence is CASSLGQGLGTQYF. As DNA, the CDR3 is TGTGCCAGCAGTTTGGGACAGGGGTTGGGGACCCAGTACTTC.

The chain employs TRBV24-1 and TRBJ1-2; D is unresolved. Trimming took 5 bases from V and 7 from J, leaving 16 bases between them. The length of the CDR3 is 14 residues. Germline V gene lookup returns CDR1 KGHDR and CDR2 SFDVKD. The CDR3 sequence: CATSGIDGVGGYTF. CDR3 nucleotide sequence: TGTGCCACCAGTGGTATCGACGGCGTGGGTGGCTACACCTTC.

V is TRBV6-1 and J is TRBJ2-4; 7 bases agree with TRBD1. The trim removed 6 bases at V and 5 bases at J, leaving 4 bases unmatched. The CDR3 runs 13 residues. Germline V gene lookup returns CDR1 MNHNS and CDR2 SASEGT. The CDR3 region has the DNA TGTGCCAGCAGATATGGGACAGAAAACATTCAGTACTTC. Protein sequence: CASRYGTENIQYF.

This chain links TRBV10-3 with TRBJ2-3, with 14 bases identical to TRBD2. V gave up 7 bases and J gave up 0 bases; unmatched junction bases: 15. CDR1 ENHRY and CDR2 SYGVKD come from the germline V gene. CDR3 length: 20 amino acids. The DNA of the CDR3 is TGTGCCATCAAACGGGGGACCGGGACTAGCGGGGGTCCGAGCACAGATACGCAGTATTTT. Amino acid sequence: CAIKRGTGTSGGPSTDTQYF.

This clonotype occurred a few times. The chain combines TRBV4-3 with TRBJ1-6, with 9 bases that match TRBD1. Trimming took 1 base from V and 7 from J; bases not matched to a gene: 5. The germline V gene encodes CDR1 LGHNA and CDR2 YSLEER. CDR3 length: 16 amino acids. This chain's CDR3 is CASSQGGTGKNSPLHF. The CDR3, as DNA: TGCGCCAGCAGCCAAGGCGGGACAGGGAAGAATTCACCCCTCCACTTT.

This clonotype was found a few times. The V call is TRBV24-1, the J call TRBJ1-5; D remains unclear. V lost 4 bases to trimming and J lost 1 base, with 10 bases between them. Germline V gene lookup returns CDR1 KGHDR and CDR2 SFDVKD. The length of the CDR3 is 15 residues. The CDR3 sequence: CATSESGRSNQPQHF. CDR3 nucleotide sequence: TGTGCCACCAGTGAATCGGGAAGAAGCAATCAGCCCCAGCATTTT.

V gene TRBV7-8 combines with J gene TRBJ1-1, with D possibly being TRBD1 (6 bases). The germline gives CDR1 SGHVS, CDR2 FQNEAQ. The CDR3 length is 14 residues. The V gene lost 6 bases and the J gene lost 2 bases, with 13 bases spanning the gap. As DNA, the CDR3 is TGTGCCAGCAGGCTCCCGGGACAAAACACTGAAGCTTTCTTT. Translating it yields CASRLPGQNTEAFF.

V usage is TRBV7-2 and J usage is TRBJ1-1, with 9 nucleotides matching TRBD1. Germline trimming cut 6 bases from V and 4 bases from J; bases unmatched to any gene: 3. CDR1 and CDR2 (germline): SGHTA, FQGNSA. The length of the CDR3 is 13 residues. CDR3 sequence reads: CASRKDRGTEAFF. The CDR3 region has the DNA TGTGCCAGCAGAAAGGACAGGGGCACTGAAGCTTTCTTT.

A few counts support this clonotype. The chain has TRBV3-1 and TRBJ1-2, with D unresolved. This CDR3 has 13 residues. Trimming removed 3 bases at V and 2 bases at J, with 7 bases between. Germline values: CDR1 LGHDT, CDR2 YNNKEL (reference sequence). The CDR3 nucleotides are TGTGCCAGCAGCCAGAGGCAGAACTATGGCTACACCTTC. This sequence encodes CASSQRQNYGYTF.

In the case of this clonotype: Germline is not matched at one junction end, which may reflect a read error. V is TRBV7-7 and J is TRBJ2-7; no firm D call. Germline V CDR1 and CDR2: SSHAT, FNYEAQ (reference sequence). The CDR3 runs to 14 residues. CDR3 coding DNA: TGTGCTAGCAGCCCTGCGCCTGGTCCCAACGAGCAGTACTTC. As protein: CASSPAPGPNEQYF.

This clonotype was found a few times. This chain joins TRBV27 and TRBJ2-1; D remains unclear. V was trimmed by 7 bases and J by 7 bases, leaving 14 bases between them. The CDR3 totals 13 residues. CDR1 and CDR2 (germline): MNHEY, SMNVEV (reference sequence). CDR3 in DNA: TGTGCCAGCATGGGAACACATGGTAATGAGCAGTTCTTC. Encoded protein: CASMGTHGNEQFF.

This clonotype was picked up many times. The chain uses TRBV6-1 and TRBJ1-1; D unclear. CDR3 length: 12 amino acids. Between the trimmed V and J ends, which lost 2 bases and 8 bases, there was a span of 9 bases. CDR1 is MNHNS and CDR2 is SASEGT in the germline V gene. This CDR3 reads CASSEPKLEAFF. The DNA of the CDR3 is TGTGCCAGCAGTGAACCCAAGTTGGAAGCTTTCTTT.